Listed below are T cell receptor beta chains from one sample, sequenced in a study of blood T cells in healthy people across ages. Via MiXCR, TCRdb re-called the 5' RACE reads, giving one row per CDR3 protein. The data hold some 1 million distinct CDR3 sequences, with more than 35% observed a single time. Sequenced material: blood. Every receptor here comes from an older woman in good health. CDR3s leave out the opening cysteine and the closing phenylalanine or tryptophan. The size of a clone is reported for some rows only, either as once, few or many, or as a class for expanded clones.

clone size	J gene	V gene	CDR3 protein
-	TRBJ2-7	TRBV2	ASSEGGSNSYEQY
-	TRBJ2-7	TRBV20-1	NARDQKDEQY
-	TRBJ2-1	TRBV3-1	ASSLSGPNPSGRGSYNEQF
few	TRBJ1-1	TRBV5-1	ASSAYPGGSISEAF
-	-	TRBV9	ASSASTGTQY
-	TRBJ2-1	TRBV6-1	ASSEWRLGLSEQF
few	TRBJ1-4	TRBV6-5	ASSPTATMLLF
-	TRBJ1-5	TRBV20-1	SARGQVHSNQPQH
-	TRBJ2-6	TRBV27	ASSPSTVISGANVLT
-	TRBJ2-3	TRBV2	ASSEVGVGTDTQY
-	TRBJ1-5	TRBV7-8	ASSPGGHDSNQPQH
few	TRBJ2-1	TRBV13	ASSLWGTDYNEQF
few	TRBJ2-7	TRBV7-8	ASSLGLSAQGLETYEQY
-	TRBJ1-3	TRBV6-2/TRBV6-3	ASRSGGSGNTIY
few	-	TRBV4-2	ASSQDLEAIQY
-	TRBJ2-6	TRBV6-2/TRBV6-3	ASNEWGANVLT
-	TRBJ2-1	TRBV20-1	SARDSGGKSYNEQF
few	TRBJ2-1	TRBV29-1	SVGTTDPYNEQF
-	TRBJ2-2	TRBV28	ASSSLVSGELF
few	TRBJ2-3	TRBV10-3	AFSSGQGATDTQY
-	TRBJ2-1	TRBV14	ASSQALAGQQF
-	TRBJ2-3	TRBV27	ASSFPERGGTDTQY
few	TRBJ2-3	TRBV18	ASSPTRAVSFSTDTQY
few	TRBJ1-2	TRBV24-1	ATSQGVYGYT
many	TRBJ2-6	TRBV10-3	AISEFTTGANVLT
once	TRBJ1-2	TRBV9	ASSPRPGVTNYSYT
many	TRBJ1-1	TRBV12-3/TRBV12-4	ASSLSEAF
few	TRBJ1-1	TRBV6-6	ASSVRVTEAF
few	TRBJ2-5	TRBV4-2	ASSQQTSADEQY
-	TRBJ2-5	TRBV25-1	ASSGMDRAQETQY
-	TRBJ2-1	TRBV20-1	SAHQEGLSYNEQF
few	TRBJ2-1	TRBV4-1	ASSQDLIYNEQF
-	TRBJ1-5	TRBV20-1	SARPRGNQPQH
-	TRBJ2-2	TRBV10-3	AIRNGLANTGELF
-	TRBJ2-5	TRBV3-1	ASSQDGRAQETQY
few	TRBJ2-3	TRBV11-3	ASSRAGTDTQY
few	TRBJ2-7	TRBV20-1	SATGQGAFYEQY
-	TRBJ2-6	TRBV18	ASSPTGNGANVLT
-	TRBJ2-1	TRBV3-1	ASSQDPGSRYNEQF
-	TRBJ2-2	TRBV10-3	AISSGTANTGELF
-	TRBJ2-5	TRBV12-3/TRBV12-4	ASSHPGPMPETQY
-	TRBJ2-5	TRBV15	ATSTKGRGFQETQY
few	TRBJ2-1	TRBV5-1	ASSLAIGDEQF
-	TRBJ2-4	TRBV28	ASSSPDRGWSKNIQY
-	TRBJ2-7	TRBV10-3	ATGSGLGIHEQY
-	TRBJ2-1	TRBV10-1	ASSDFSGSSSYNEQF
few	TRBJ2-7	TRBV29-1	STHDGDKYEQY
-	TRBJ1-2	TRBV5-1	ASSLYGDRGGGYT
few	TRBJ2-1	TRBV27	ATTGSLNYNEQF
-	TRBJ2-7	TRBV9	ASSGGTGRGDEQY
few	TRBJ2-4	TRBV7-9	ASSLLWGELRGNIQY
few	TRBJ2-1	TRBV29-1	SVEGRSDSYNEQF
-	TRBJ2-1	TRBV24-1	ATSDPRLAGGSNEQF
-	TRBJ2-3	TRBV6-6	ASSSWTEGVDTQY